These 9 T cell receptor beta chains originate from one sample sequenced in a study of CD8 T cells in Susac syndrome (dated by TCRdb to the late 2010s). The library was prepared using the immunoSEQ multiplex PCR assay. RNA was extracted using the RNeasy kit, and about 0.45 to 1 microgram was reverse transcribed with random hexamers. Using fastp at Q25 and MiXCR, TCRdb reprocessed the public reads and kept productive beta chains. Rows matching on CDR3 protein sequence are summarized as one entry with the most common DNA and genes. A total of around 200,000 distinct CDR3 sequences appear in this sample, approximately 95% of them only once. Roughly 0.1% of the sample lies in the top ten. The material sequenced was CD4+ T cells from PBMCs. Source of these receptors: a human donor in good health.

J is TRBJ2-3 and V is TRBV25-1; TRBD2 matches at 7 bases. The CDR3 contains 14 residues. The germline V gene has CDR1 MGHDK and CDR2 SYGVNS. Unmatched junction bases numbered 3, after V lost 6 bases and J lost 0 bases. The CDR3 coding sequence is TGTGCCAGCAGGGCAGCGGGGAGCACAGATACGCAGTATTTT. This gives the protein CASRAAGSTDTQYF.

This CDR3 is CSVVGQPGDTQYF. CDR3 DNA: TGCAGCGTTGTGGGCCAACCGGGAGATACGCAGTATTTT. This chain joins TRBV29-1 and TRBJ2-3, with D hard to call. The CDR3 contains 13 residues. The V end was cut by 4 bases, the J end by 5 bases, with 13 bases between. CDR1 SQVTM and CDR2 ANQGSEA come from the germline V gene.

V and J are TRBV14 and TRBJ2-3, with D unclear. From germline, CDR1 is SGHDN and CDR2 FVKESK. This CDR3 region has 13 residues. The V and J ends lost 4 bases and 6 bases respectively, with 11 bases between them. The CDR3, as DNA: TGTGCCAGCAGCCCAGCCGGTCGGGATACGCAGTATTTT. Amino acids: CASSPAGRDTQYF.

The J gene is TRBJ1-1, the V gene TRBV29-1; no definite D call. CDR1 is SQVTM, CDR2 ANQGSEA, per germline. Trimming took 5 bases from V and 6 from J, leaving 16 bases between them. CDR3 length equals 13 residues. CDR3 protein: CSVQRTVGAEAFF. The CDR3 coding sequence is TGCAGCGTTCAGCGGACGGTTGGCGCTGAAGCTTTCTTT.

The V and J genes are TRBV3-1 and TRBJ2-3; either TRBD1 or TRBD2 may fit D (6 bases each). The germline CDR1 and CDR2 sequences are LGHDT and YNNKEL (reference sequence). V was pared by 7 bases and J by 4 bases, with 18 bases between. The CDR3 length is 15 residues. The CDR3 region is CASTGAAGNPDTQYF. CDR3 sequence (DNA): TGTGCCAGCACGGGGGCGGCAGGGAATCCAGATACGCAGTATTTT.

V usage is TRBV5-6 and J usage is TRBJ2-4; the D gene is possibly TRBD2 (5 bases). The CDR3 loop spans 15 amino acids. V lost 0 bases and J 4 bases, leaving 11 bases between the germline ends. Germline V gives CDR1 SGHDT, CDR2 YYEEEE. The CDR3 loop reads CASSLGTGLKNIQYF. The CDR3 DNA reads TGTGCCAGCAGCTTGGGAACGGGATTGAAAAACATTCAGTACTTC.

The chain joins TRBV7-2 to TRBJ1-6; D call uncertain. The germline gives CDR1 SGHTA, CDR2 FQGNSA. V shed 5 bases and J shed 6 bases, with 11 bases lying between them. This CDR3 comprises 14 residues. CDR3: CASSPTVVNSPLHF. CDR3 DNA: TGTGCCAGCAGCCCGACCGTCGTTAATTCACCCCTCCACTTT.

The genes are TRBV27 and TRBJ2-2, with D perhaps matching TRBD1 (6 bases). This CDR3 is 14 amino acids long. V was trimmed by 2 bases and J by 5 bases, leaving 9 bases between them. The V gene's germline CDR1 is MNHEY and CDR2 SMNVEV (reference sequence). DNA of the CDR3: TGTGCCAGCAGTTTAAACAGGGTAACCGGGGAGCTGTTTTTT. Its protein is CASSLNRVTGELFF.

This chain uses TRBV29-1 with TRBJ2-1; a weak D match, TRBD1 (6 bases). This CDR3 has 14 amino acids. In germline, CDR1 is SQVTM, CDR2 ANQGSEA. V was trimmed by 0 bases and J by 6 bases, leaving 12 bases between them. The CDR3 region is CSVEETSRGNEQFF. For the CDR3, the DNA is TGCAGCGTTGAAGAAACCTCCAGGGGCAATGAGCAGTTCTTC.